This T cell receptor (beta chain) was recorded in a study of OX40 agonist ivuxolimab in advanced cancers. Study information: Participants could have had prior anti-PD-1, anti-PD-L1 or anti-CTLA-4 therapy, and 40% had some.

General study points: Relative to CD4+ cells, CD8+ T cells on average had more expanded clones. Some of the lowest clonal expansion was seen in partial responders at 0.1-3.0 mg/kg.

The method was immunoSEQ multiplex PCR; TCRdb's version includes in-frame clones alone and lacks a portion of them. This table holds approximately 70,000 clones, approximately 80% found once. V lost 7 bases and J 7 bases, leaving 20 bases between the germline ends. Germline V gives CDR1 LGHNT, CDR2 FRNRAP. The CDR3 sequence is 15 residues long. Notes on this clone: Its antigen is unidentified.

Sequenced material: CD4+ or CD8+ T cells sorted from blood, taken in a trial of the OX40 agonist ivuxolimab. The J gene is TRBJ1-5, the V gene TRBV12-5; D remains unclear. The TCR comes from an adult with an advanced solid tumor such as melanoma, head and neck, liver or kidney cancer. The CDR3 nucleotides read TGTGCTAGTGTCTTGGGGTACTCTTCCGGGCAGCCCCAGCATTTT. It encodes CASVLGYSSGQPQHF.